This is a list of T cell receptor beta chains from one sample in a study of pediatric ulcerative colitis. Using immunoSEQ multiplex PCR, the repertoire was profiled, and TCRdb retains in-frame clones only, with some absent. This sample has 45,000 to 55,000 clones; roughly 79% occur once, and the top ten carry under 4%. Sequencing input: gut tissue. The receptors were gathered from a girl under 18 with moderate ulcerative colitis. The CDR3 runs from the conserved cysteine through the conserved F or W. The D gene is left open where the match is weak. Some rows mark clone size as missing; the rest say once, few, many or name a class of expanded clone.

v_gene	j_gene	d_gene	abundance	CDR3aa	CDR3nt
TRBV5-4	TRBJ2-7	TRBD1	.	CASSPGGQGPHEQYF	TGTGCCAGCAGCCCAGGGGGACAGGGACCCCACGAGCAGTACTTC
TRBV25-1	TRBJ2-1	.	few	CASSEFSNYNEQFF	TGTGCCAGCAGTGAATTCAGCAACTACAATGAGCAGTTCTTC
TRBV29-1	TRBJ2-7	.	.	CSVIRAPYEQYF	TGCAGCGTAATCAGGGCTCCCTACGAGCAGTACTTC
TRBV11-3	TRBJ2-3	.	.	CASSLGPKDTQYF	TGTGCCAGCAGCTTAGGACCCAAAGATACGCAGTATTTT
TRBV18	TRBJ2-1	TRBD1	once	CASSPPAGGLNEQFF	TGTGCCAGCTCACCACCGGCAGGGGGCCTCAATGAGCAGTTCTTC
TRBV7-2	TRBJ2-3	TRBD1	.	CASSLVSGQGDTDTQYF	TGTGCCAGCAGCTTAGTATCCGGACAGGGTGATACAGATACGCAGTATTTT
TRBV5-1	TRBJ1-2	.	.	CASSLGGQNHGYTF	TGCGCCAGCAGCTTGGGGGGTCAGAACCATGGCTACACCTTC
TRBV4-1	TRBJ2-5	.	.	CASSLGTRPYQETQYF	TGCGCCAGCAGCCTAGGGACCCGACCGTACCAAGAGACCCAGTACTTC
TRBV18	TRBJ2-6	TRBD1	.	CASTGTGPSGANVLTF	TGTGCCAGCACCGGGACAGGCCCATCTGGGGCCAACGTCCTGACTTTC
TRBV9	TRBJ1-2	TRBD1	.	CASSVGDRGPYGYTF	TGTGCCAGCAGCGTAGGGGACAGGGGGCCCTATGGCTACACCTTC
TRBV7-2	TRBJ2-7	.	once	CASSLVMARGHEQYF	TGTGCCAGCAGCTTAGTTATGGCGCGAGGCCACGAGCAGTACTTC
TRBV30	TRBJ2-7	.	.	CAWSVSSGVSYEQYF	TGTGCCTGGAGTGTAAGTTCTGGCGTTAGCTACGAGCAGTACTTC
TRBV30	TRBJ2-7	.	.	CAWKSWQAGQYF	TGTGCCTGGAAGTCCTGGCAGGCCGGGCAGTACTTC
TRBV7-9	TRBJ1-1	TRBD1	few	CASSAQGANTEAFF	TGTGCCAGCAGCGCACAGGGGGCTAACACTGAAGCTTTCTTT
TRBV28	TRBJ2-5	TRBD1	.	CASSGGTGTGGRETQYF	TGTGCCAGCAGTGGGGGAACCGGGACAGGGGGCAGGGAGACCCAGTACTTC